The rows below give T cell receptor beta chains drawn from one sample of a study of regulatory T cells in long-lasting Graves disease. TCRdb reprocessed the multiplex PCR reads via MiXCR and lists one record per CDR3 protein. The table has roughly 400,000 distinct CDR3 sequences, 21% seen once; the top ten hold approximately 15%. The source material was peripheral blood mononuclear cells (PBMCs), sampled when the disease was refractory, from a patient treated with antithyroid drugs. Source of these receptors: a female donor with Graves disease. Each CDR3 is given with its conserved first and last residue. Each record gives: J gene, D gene, V gene, clone size, CDR3 DNA, CDR3 protein. The D gene is left open where the match is weak. Clone size appears in some rows only: once, few, many, or a class for an expanded clone.

>TRBJ2-4|TRBD1|TRBV24-1|many
TGTGCCACCAGTGAGCCGGACAGGGCGAACATTCAGTACTTC
CATSEPDRANIQYF
>TRBJ2-1|TRBD2|TRBV19|.
TGTGCCAGTAGTATCCAAGGACTAGCGGGACTCGACAATGAGCAGTTCTTC
CASSIQGLAGLDNEQFF
>TRBJ2-3|.|TRBV12-3/TRBV12-4|.
TGTGCCAGCAGTTTTTCGTCTGATACGCAGTATTTT
CASSFSSDTQYF
>TRBJ1-1|.|TRBV3-1|few
TGTGCCAGCAGCCAAGATAAGGGGGTGAACACTGAAGCTTTCTTT
CASSQDKGVNTEAFF
>TRBJ2-2|.|TRBV12-3/TRBV12-4|many
TGTGCCAGCAGCCCAATCGGGACGCGATCGGGCACCGGGGAGCTGTTTTTT
CASSPIGTRSGTGELFF
>TRBJ2-5|.|TRBV7-9|many
TGTGCCAGCAGCTTAGACGCGGAAAGTCAAGAGACCCAGTACTTC
CASSLDAESQETQYF
>TRBJ2-5|.|TRBV7-3|many
TGTGCCAGCAGCTTATACCCTAGCTATCAGGAGACCCAGTACTTC
CASSLYPSYQETQYF
>TRBJ2-2|.|TRBV20-1|.
TGCAGTGCCAGGACCCCTGAGGGAACCGGGGAGCTGTTTTTT
CSARTPEGTGELFF
>TRBJ2-7|.|TRBV15|few
TGTGCCACCAGCAGAGCGGGGTCCATTCACGAGCAGTACTTC
CATSRAGSIHEQYF
>TRBJ2-6|.|TRBV12-3/TRBV12-4|many
TGTGCCAGCAGACCGCAGGGGACCGGGGCCAACGTCCTGACTTTC
CASRPQGTGANVLTF
>TRBJ1-5|.|TRBV19|.
TGTGCCAGTAGCCTCCTTATTAGGACAGCGATAAATCAGCCCCAGCATTTT
CASSLLIRTAINQPQHF
>TRBJ2-5|.|TRBV29-1|many
TGCAGCGTTGAAATCCCTTGGACTGAGACCCAGTACTTC
CSVEIPWTETQYF
>TRBJ1-1|.|TRBV7-3|many
TGTGCCAGCAGTCCCACATCGAACACTGAAGCTTTCTTT
CASSPTSNTEAFF
>TRBJ2-3|.|TRBV6-2/TRBV6-3|.
TGTGCCAGCAGTAGGGTTTACAGGGCAAGGGATACGCAGTATTTT
CASSRVYRARDTQYF
>TRBJ2-2|.|TRBV11-1|.
TGTGCCAGCAGCCACAGGGTGTGGGGCACCGGGGAGCTGTTTTTT
CASSHRVWGTGELFF
>TRBJ2-7|TRBD1|TRBV6-1|many
TGTGCCAGCAAAAGAGGGACAGGGGTCTCCTACGAGCAGTACTTC
CASKRGTGVSYEQYF
>TRBJ1-1|TRBD1|TRBV6-1|many
TGTGCCAGCAGACCGGGACAGGACACTGAAGCTTTCTTT
CASRPGQDTEAFF
>TRBJ2-2|.|TRBV6-5|many
TGTGCCAGCAGTTACTTCGTGGTTTCCGGGGAGCTGTTTTTT
CASSYFVVSGELFF
>TRBJ1-2|.|TRBV6-1|many
TGTGCCAGCGGCGGGACATCCTATGGCTACACCTTC
CASGGTSYGYTF
>TRBJ1-1|.|TRBV30|many
TGTGCCTGGAACCCAACAGGGAACACTGAAGCTTTCTTT
CAWNPTGNTEAFF